This TCR beta chain came from a study of neurological immune-mediated disorders. The study's findings and limits: One related-CDR3 cluster, identified by phylogenetic grouping, held the repertoires of 18 of 34 multiple sclerosis patients and was a possible signature.

5'RACE generated cDNA with 10-nucleotide random UMIs. One entry per CDR3 protein, called by TCRdb with MiXCR from the 5' RACE reads. This table holds tens of thousands of distinct CDR3 sequences, about 18% found once. This clonotype appeared many times. The target antigen is unknown. The ends lost 3 bases at V and 1 base at J; junction bases unmatched: 3. Per germline, CDR1 SQVTM and CDR2 ANQGSEA. CDR3 size: 15 residues. The chain carries TRBV29-1 and TRBJ2-6, with 7 bases that match TRBD1. The sequencing sample was made of CD8+ T cells from blood. The receptor was derived from a woman between 18 and 30 years old with multiple sclerosis. CDR3 residues: CSVESRGSGANVLTF. The CDR3 DNA follows: TGCAGCGTTGAGTCCAGGGGGTCTGGGGCCAACGTCCTGACTTTC.